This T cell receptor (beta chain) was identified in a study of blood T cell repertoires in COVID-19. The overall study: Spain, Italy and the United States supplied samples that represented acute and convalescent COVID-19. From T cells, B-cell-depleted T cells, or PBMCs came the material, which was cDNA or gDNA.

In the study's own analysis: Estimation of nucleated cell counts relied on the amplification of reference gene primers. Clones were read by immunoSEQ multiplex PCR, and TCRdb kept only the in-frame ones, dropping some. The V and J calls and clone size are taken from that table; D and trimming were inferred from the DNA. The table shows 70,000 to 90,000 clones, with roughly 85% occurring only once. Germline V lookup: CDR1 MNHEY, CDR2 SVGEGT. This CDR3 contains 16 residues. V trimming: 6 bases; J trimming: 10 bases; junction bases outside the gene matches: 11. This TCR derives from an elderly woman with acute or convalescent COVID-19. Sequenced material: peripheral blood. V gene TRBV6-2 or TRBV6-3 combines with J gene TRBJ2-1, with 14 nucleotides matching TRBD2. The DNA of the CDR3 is TGTGCCAGCAGCCCCGGACTAGCGGGGGGAGCCAGGGAGCAGTTCTTC. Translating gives CASSPGLAGGAREQFF.